This TCR beta chain was profiled in a study of blood T cell repertoires in COVID-19. This table comes from immunoSEQ multiplex PCR, and its TCRdb copy is limited to in-frame clones, with some not included. The table records around 250,000 clones, approximately 90% of them present only once. Enrolled through a virtual design, the participants were between roughly 18 and 90 years of age and came from under 25 US areas. The source of this sequence is a middle-aged woman with acute COVID-19. The sample comprised PBMCs or T cells enriched from blood (not recorded which).

The CDR3 region has the DNA TGTGCCAGCAGCCAACGGACAGGTGGGAACACTGAAGCTTTCTTT. It is translated as CASSQRTGGNTEAFF. V gene TRBV5-4 combines with J gene TRBJ1-1; 7 bases are shared with TRBD1. CDR1 is SGHNT and CDR2 is YYREEE in the germline V gene (reference sequence). This CDR3 is 15 amino acids long. V shed 4 bases, J shed 1 base, and the junction held 7 bases outside the gene matches.